This passage covers 24 T cell receptor beta chains from one sample sequenced in a study of blood T cell repertoires in COVID-19. The table came from immunoSEQ multiplex PCR; TCRdb's copy has only in-frame clones and leaves some out. The sample has about 130,000 clones; 90% to 95% are singletons. The source material was peripheral blood. These receptors were taken from a man in his forties or fifties with COVID-19, enrolled during active disease.

The rearrangement uses TRBV5-4 and TRBJ2-5; tentatively, D is TRBD1 (6 bases). This CDR3 spans 13 amino acids. The V gene lost 1 base and the J gene lost 4 bases, with 8 bases spanning the gap. Germline V gene sequence: CDR1 SGHNT, CDR2 YYREEE (reference sequence). CDR3 sequence reads: CASSLIGGETQYF. The CDR3 DNA sequence: TGTGCCAGCAGCTTGATAGGGGGAGAGACCCAGTACTTC.

The chain uses TRBV9 and TRBJ1-1; maybe TRBD1 (6 bases). This CDR3 region has 13 residues. V was trimmed by 4 bases and J by 6 bases, leaving 13 bases between them. CDR1 and CDR2 from the germline V gene are SGDLS and YYNGEE. The CDR3 bases are TGTGCCAGCAGCCCAATACAGGGCGCTGAAGCTTTCTTT. This encodes CASSPIQGAEAFF.

This clone has only one observation. The chain combines TRBV28 with TRBJ2-5; D might be TRBD2 (6 bases). The germline CDR1 and CDR2 sequences are MDHEN and SYDVKM. Trimming took off 7 bases at V and 3 bases at J, with 18 bases between the two ends. The CDR3 sequence is 15 residues long. The CDR3 DNA reads as TGTGCCAGCATGGGGGGTGGGGTAGGAGAAGAGACCCAGTACTTC. Translating gives CASMGGGVGEETQYF.

The V and J genes are TRBV4-1 and TRBJ2-7; D not resolved. CDR3 length: 15 residues. Germline assignment: CDR1 MGHRA and CDR2 YSYEKL. V lost 0 bases to trimming and J lost 0 bases, with 9 bases between them. The CDR3 reads CASSQDPTRSYEQYF. The CDR3 region has the DNA TGCGCCAGCAGCCAAGATCCGACTCGCTCCTACGAGCAGTACTTC.

The table lists this clone with a count of one. This chain connects TRBV20-1 to TRBJ2-1; D possibly uses TRBD1 or TRBD2 (6 bases each). The CDR3 contains 11 residues. Germline lookup yields CDR1 DFQATT and CDR2 SNEGSKA (reference sequence). V was cut by 6 bases and J by 12 bases, with 15 bases left in between. The CDR3 nucleotides are TGCAGTGCCAGACAGGAGGGGTTGCAGTTCTTC. Translation: CSARQEGLQFF.

The J gene is TRBJ1-2, the V gene TRBV6-4; no definite D call. CDR1 and CDR2 from the germline V gene are MRHNA and SNTAGT. The ends were cut back, 4 bases at V and 5 bases at J, with 17 bases in the middle. This CDR3 is built from 15 residues. CDR3 DNA: TGTGCCAGCAGTGCCCGTAGTGTCGTTTTATATGGCTACACCTTC. Translating it yields CASSARSVVLYGYTF.

The chain recombines TRBV7-2 with TRBJ2-3; 7 bases are shared with TRBD2. V lost 4 bases and J lost 4; bases outside the gene matches: 14. The CDR3 runs to 17 residues. The germline gives CDR1 SGHTA, CDR2 FQGNSA. The CDR3 DNA follows: TGTGCCAGCAGCTCCCGGTTTGGGCGGGAGACCGCAGATACGCAGTATTTT. This sequence encodes CASSSRFGRETADTQYF.

The rearrangement uses TRBV7-8 and TRBJ1-1; D uncertain. There are 16 residues in the CDR3. Germline loops: CDR1 SGHVS, CDR2 FQNEAQ. V lost 1 base to trimming and J lost 5 bases, with 17 bases between them. The CDR3 DNA follows: TGTGCCAGCAGCTTAGGGCGATGGGCTGGTGGGACTGAAGCTTTCTTT. It specifies CASSLGRWAGGTEAFF.

The V call is TRBV9, the J call TRBJ2-1; maybe TRBD1 (5 bases). This CDR3 is built from 15 residues. CDR1 is SGDLS and CDR2 is YYNGEE in the germline V gene. V lost 0 bases and J 6 bases, leaving 13 bases between the germline ends. CDR3 amino acids: CASSVEGALRNEQFF. CDR3 sequence (DNA): TGTGCCAGCAGCGTAGAAGGGGCCCTACGCAATGAGCAGTTCTTC.

The gene calls are TRBV3-1 (or the pseudogene TRBV3-2) and TRBJ2-7, with D uncertain. Trimming took off 8 bases at V and 0 bases at J, with 14 bases between the two ends. The CDR3 totals 14 residues. Germline V lookup: CDR1 LGHDT, CDR2 YNNKEL (reference sequence). The CDR3 DNA reads as TGTGCCAGCTCAGGTTGGCCAACCTCCTACGAGCAGTACTTC. Translation gives CASSGWPTSYEQYF.

J is TRBJ2-2 and V is TRBV9; 8 bases match TRBD1. The CDR3 has 16 residues. V lost 1 base to trimming and J lost 5 bases; unmatched junction nucleotides: 7. The V gene's germline CDR1 is SGDLS and CDR2 YYNGEE. The CDR3 sequence: CASSVQDRATTGELFF. The CDR3 DNA reads as TGTGCCAGCAGCGTACAGGACAGGGCCACGACCGGGGAGCTGTTTTTT.

The rearrangement uses TRBV25-1 and TRBJ1-2; no firm D call. This CDR3 has 12 residues. Trimming pared 6 bases from V and 4 bases from J, leaving 9 bases between. Germline assignment: CDR1 MGHDK and CDR2 SYGVNS. The CDR3 bases are TGTGCCAGCAGCCCCGGTAGCTATGGCTACACCTTC. Its protein product is CASSPGSYGYTF.

The chain recombines TRBV28 with TRBJ1-2; D is uncertain. Per the germline V gene, CDR1 is MDHEN and CDR2 is SYDVKM. The CDR3 runs to 12 residues. Between the trimmed V and J ends, which lost 11 bases and 4 bases, there was a span of 14 bases. In DNA form, the CDR3 reads TGTGCCGCAGGCCCCTCTATCTATGGCTACACCTTC. It codes for CAAGPSIYGYTF.

The CDR3 nucleotides are TGTGCCAGCAGCCCGAGGGACAGTTACTATGGCTACACCTTC. Its protein is CASSPRDSYYGYTF. This rearrangement joins TRBV7-3 to TRBJ1-2; 7 nucleotides align to TRBD1. The CDR3 is made up of 14 amino acids. CDR1 and CDR2 (germline): SGHTA, FQGTGA. V trimming: 5 bases; J trimming: 3 bases; junction bases outside the gene matches: 6.

This clone is a singleton in its sample. The rearrangement joins TRBV18 to TRBJ2-5; 7 positions agree with TRBD2. Trimming cost V 2 bases and J 5 bases; bases outside gene matches: 14. There are 17 residues in the CDR3. Germline-derived CDR1 and CDR2 are KGHSH and LQKENI. The CDR3 bases are TGTGCCAGCTCACCAACTGTATCGCTGAACGGGGGGGAGACCCAGTACTTC. As protein: CASSPTVSLNGGETQYF.

This clone was seen a single time. This chain connects TRBV19 to TRBJ2-2, with D possibly matching TRBD1 (6 bases). This CDR3 is built from 15 residues. Deletions cut 3 bases from V and 1 base from J, with 9 bases between. From germline, CDR1 is LNHDA and CDR2 SQIVND (reference sequence). The CDR3, as DNA: TGTGCCAGTAGTATCTTGGGACAGAACACCGGGGAGCTGTTTTTT. Residues: CASSILGQNTGELFF.

This sequence joins TRBV9 and TRBJ2-3; no clear D gene. V lost 0 bases, J lost 5 bases, and 13 bases lay in between. The CDR3 is 15 residues long. CDR1 SGDLS and CDR2 YYNGEE come from the germline V gene. The CDR3, as DNA: TGTGCCAGCAGCGTAGCAAGATTCCCGGGAGATACGCAGTATTTT. Translating it yields CASSVARFPGDTQYF.

The V and J genes are TRBV18 and TRBJ2-7; 9 bases align to TRBD1. The V gene's germline CDR1 is KGHSH and CDR2 LQKENI. CDR3 length equals 15 residues. Trimming removed 3 bases from V and 1 base from J; junction bases left unmatched: 4. The CDR3 nucleotides read TGTGCCAGCTCACCCCGGGACAGGGAGTCCTACGAGCAGTACTTC. Its translation is CASSPRDRESYEQYF.

The chain has TRBV4-1 and TRBJ1-5, with 8 bases matching TRBD1. J was trimmed by 7 bases and V by 4 bases; bases with no gene match: 6. The CDR3 totals 14 residues. Germline V gene data show CDR1 as MGHRA and CDR2 as YSYEKL. In DNA form, the CDR3 reads TGCGCCAGCAGCCTCCCGGACAGGGACCAGCCCCAGCATTTT. Translating gives CASSLPDRDQPQHF.

The rearrangement uses TRBV14 and TRBJ2-5, with TRBD1 matching over 7 bases. Germline V gene lookup returns CDR1 SGHDN and CDR2 FVKESK. With 1 base clipped from V and 2 bases from J, the junction kept 4 bases outside the gene matches. CDR3 size: 15 residues. The CDR3 here is CASSQVRGRQETQYF. CDR3 DNA sequence: TGTGCCAGCAGCCAAGTGAGGGGGCGGCAAGAGACCCAGTACTTC.

V gene TRBV30 combines with J gene TRBJ2-5; 7 bases align to TRBD2. The CDR3 spans 15 residues. J gave up 0 bases and V 3 bases, and 7 bases lay outside the gene matches. Germline CDR1 GTSNPN, CDR2 SVGIG (reference sequence). CDR3 sequence: CAWSNLAVYQETQYF. DNA of the CDR3: TGTGCCTGGAGCAACCTAGCGGTGTACCAAGAGACCCAGTACTTC.

The CDR3 spells CASSLGQWDEKLFF. For the CDR3, the DNA is TGTGCCAGCAGCTTAGGACAGTGGGATGAAAAACTGTTTTTT. This chain joins TRBV7-2 and TRBJ1-4, with TRBD1 as a possible D gene (5 bases). The germline V gene encodes CDR1 SGHTA and CDR2 FQGNSA. Trimming left V 1 base short and J 6 bases short, with 9 bases between. The CDR3 loop spans 14 amino acids.

The chain couples TRBV28 to TRBJ2-6; D perhaps matches TRBD1 (6 bases). CDR1 is MDHEN and CDR2 is SYDVKM in the germline V gene. Trimming cost V 5 bases and J 1 base, with 9 bases left between them. The CDR3 has 15 amino acids. CDR3 amino acids: CASSTRGSGANVLTF. The CDR3 bases are TGTGCCAGCAGTACCAGGGGTTCTGGGGCCAACGTCCTGACTTTC.

This chain links TRBV3-1 (or the pseudogene TRBV3-2) with TRBJ1-2; D might be TRBD1 (5 bases). The germline V gene has CDR1 LGHDT and CDR2 YNNKEL (reference sequence). The CDR3 extends over 13 amino acids. The germline V and J ends were trimmed by 4 bases and 4 bases, with 10 bases remaining between them. This CDR3 reads CASSLRTPYGYTF. The CDR3 coding sequence is TGTGCCAGCAGCCTGAGGACACCCTATGGCTACACCTTC.